The source of this T cell receptor (beta chain) is a study of CD8+ T cells in alopecia areata. Study conclusions and caveats: Lesional tissue from the scalp (especially in alopecia totalis/universalis) showed higher clonality than normal scalp. Relative to mice, TCR sharing across patients was less clear, a difference possibly HLA-related.

Trimming cost V 4 bases and J 4 bases, with 14 bases left between them. CDR3 length equals 15 residues. Germline loops: CDR1 PRHDT, CDR2 FYEKMQ (reference sequence). Extracted RNA was reverse transcribed into cDNA, the sequencing template. The repertoire was sequenced with immunoSEQ multiplex PCR; TCRdb's copy has only in-frame clones and lacks some. The table has around 190,000 clones, roughly 56% seen once; the top ten hold approximately 4.9%. In regard to this clone: Its antigen remains unidentified.

This TCR derives from a human donor in good health. V gene TRBV13 combines with J gene TRBJ2-1; maybe TRBD1 (6 bases). Input material: CD8+ T cells sorted from blood. The CDR3 reads CASSSSGTPYNEQFF. CDR3 nucleotide sequence: TGTGCCAGCAGCTCCTCCGGGACACCATACAATGAGCAGTTCTTC.